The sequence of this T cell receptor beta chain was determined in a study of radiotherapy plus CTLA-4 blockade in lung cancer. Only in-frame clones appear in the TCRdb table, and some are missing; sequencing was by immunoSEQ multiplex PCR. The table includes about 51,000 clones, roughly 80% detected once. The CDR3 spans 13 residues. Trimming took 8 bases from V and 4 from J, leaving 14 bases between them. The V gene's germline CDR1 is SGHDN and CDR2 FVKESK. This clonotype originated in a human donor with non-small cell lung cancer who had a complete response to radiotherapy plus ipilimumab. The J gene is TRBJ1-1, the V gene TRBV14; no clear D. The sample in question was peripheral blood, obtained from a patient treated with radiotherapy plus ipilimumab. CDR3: CASAEGYGTEAFF. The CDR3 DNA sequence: TGTGCCAGCGCAGAGGGTTACGGCACTGAAGCTTTCTTT.